Below, 19 T cell receptor beta chains from the same sample are listed, as sequenced in a study of blood T cell repertoires in COVID-19. Only in-frame clones appear in the TCRdb table, and some are missing; sequencing was by immunoSEQ multiplex PCR. The table records 150,000 to 200,000 clones, roughly 80% of them present only once. What was sequenced was peripheral blood. The receptors shown here come from a woman between 65 and 79 years old with COVID-19, enrolled during active disease.

The gene calls are TRBV5-6 and TRBJ2-6; D may be TRBD1 (6 bases). V dropped 5 bases and J dropped 0 bases, with 15 bases sitting between them. CDR3 length: 17 amino acids. Germline V gives CDR1 SGHDT, CDR2 YYEEEE. CDR3 loop: CASSPGQRTSGANVLTF. DNA of the CDR3: TGTGCCAGCAGTCCCGGACAGCGCACCTCTGGGGCCAACGTCCTGACTTTC.

This clone was observed a single time. This rearrangement joins TRBV2 to TRBJ2-2; TRBD1 matches 10 bases. CDR3 length: 16 amino acids. Per the germline V gene, CDR1 is SNHLY and CDR2 is FYNNEI. Trimming removed 4 bases from V and 5 bases from J; junction bases left unmatched: 7. CDR3 amino acids: CASSVQTGGATGELFF. The CDR3 DNA reads as TGTGCCAGCAGTGTTCAGACAGGGGGCGCAACCGGGGAGCTGTTTTTT.

V and J are TRBV7-2 and TRBJ2-3, with 8 bases matching TRBD2. The J segment lost 4 bases and the V segment lost 4 bases, leaving 7 bases of the junction unmatched. Germline V gene lookup returns CDR1 SGHTA and CDR2 FQGNSA. The length of the CDR3 is 15 residues. As DNA, the CDR3 is TGTGCCAGCAGCTACATTCGGGGGGGAGCAGATACGCAGTATTTT. Residues: CASSYIRGGADTQYF.

The rearrangement joins TRBV27 to TRBJ2-7; 11 bases align to TRBD2. CDR3 length: 15 amino acids. Per germline, CDR1 MNHEY and CDR2 SMNVEV (reference sequence). J lost 3 bases, V lost 3 bases, and 4 bases had no gene match. The CDR3 sequence: CASSFWGTSGYEQYF. The CDR3 nucleotides read TGTGCCAGCAGTTTTTGGGGGACTAGCGGCTACGAGCAGTACTTC.

The rearrangement links TRBV27 to TRBJ1-2, with D possibly TRBD1 on 5 matching bases. Germline values: CDR1 MNHEY, CDR2 SMNVEV (reference sequence). This CDR3 has 14 residues. Trimming pared 4 bases from V and 2 bases from J, leaving 11 bases between. DNA of the CDR3: TGTGCCAGCAGTTCGACAGTTTTAAACTATGGCTACACCTTC. Residues: CASSSTVLNYGYTF.

V and J are TRBV29-1 and TRBJ1-4; D possibly corresponds to TRBD1 (5 bases). Between the trimmed V and J ends, which lost 7 bases and 6 bases, there was a span of 21 bases. The CDR3 has 15 residues. Germline values: CDR1 SQVTM, CDR2 ANQGSEA. The CDR3 spells CSARRDFGGDEKLFF. CDR3 nucleotides: TGCAGCGCCAGGAGGGATTTCGGGGGTGATGAAAAACTGTTTTTT.

The CDR3, as DNA: TGCGCCAGCAGCCCCCGCGGAGGGGGCGAATCACCCCTCCACTTT. Encoded protein: CASSPRGGGESPLHF. V gene TRBV4-1 combines with J gene TRBJ1-6, with 7 bases that match TRBD1. This CDR3 spans 15 amino acids. The trim removed 4 bases at V and 10 bases at J, leaving 10 bases unmatched. The germline V gene encodes CDR1 MGHRA and CDR2 YSYEKL.

The V call is TRBV13, the J call TRBJ1-3, with 7 bases fitting TRBD1. Germline-derived CDR1 and CDR2 are PRHDT and FYEKMQ (reference sequence). Unmatched junction bases numbered 13, after V lost 2 bases and J lost 0 bases. The CDR3 spans 19 residues. The CDR3 DNA reads TGTGCCAGCAGCTTATACGACAGGGCCGACCTATTCTCTGGAAACACCATATATTTT. Its translation is CASSLYDRADLFSGNTIYF.

The CDR3 nucleotides read TGTGCCAGCAGCCAAGCCCCGCGGGGGGGCCAACAGTTCTTC. This translates into CASSQAPRGGQQFF. The V gene is TRBV3-1 (or the pseudogene TRBV3-2), the J gene TRBJ2-1; 9 positions match TRBD2. V shed 1 base, J shed 13 bases, and the junction held 8 bases outside the gene matches. Per germline, CDR1 LGHDT and CDR2 YNNKEL (reference sequence). The CDR3 spans 14 residues.

This clone was observed a handful of times. The chain joins TRBV9 to TRBJ1-1; maybe TRBD1 (5 bases). V shed 2 bases and J shed 8 bases, with 16 bases lying between them. The germline V gene encodes CDR1 SGDLS and CDR2 YYNGEE. The CDR3 sequence is 14 residues long. In DNA, the CDR3 is TGTGCCAGCAGCGTGGGGGGTCCCGGCTTCGAAGCTTTCTTT. Amino acids: CASSVGGPGFEAFF.

The J gene is TRBJ2-3, the V gene TRBV10-3; 7 positions agree with TRBD1. CDR3 length equals 14 residues. Trimming took 10 bases from V and 5 from J; bases not matched to a gene: 12. Per germline, CDR1 ENHRY and CDR2 SYGVKD. CDR3 DNA sequence: TGTGCCACCCAAGCAGGGGGTCCTGGAGATACGCAGTATTTT. Protein: CATQAGGPGDTQYF.

There are a few counts of this clone. The V and J genes are TRBV5-1 and TRBJ1-6, with D possibly TRBD1 on 5 matching bases. This CDR3 has 17 amino acids. Germline assignment: CDR1 SGHRS and CDR2 YFSETQ. Trimming removed 1 base from V and 9 bases from J, with 20 bases in between. The CDR3 is CASSLLPGQGFRSPLHF. The CDR3 region has the DNA TGCGCCAGCAGCTTGCTTCCCGGACAAGGCTTCCGTTCACCCCTCCACTTT.

V is TRBV29-1 and J is TRBJ1-1, with 10 nucleotides matching TRBD1. This CDR3 region has 15 residues. The J segment lost 1 base and the V segment lost 7 bases, leaving 9 bases of the junction unmatched. The germline CDR1 and CDR2 sequences are SQVTM and ANQGSEA. CDR3 sequence reads: CSGSIGTGANTEAFF. The CDR3 DNA sequence: TGCAGCGGATCAATAGGGACAGGGGCGAACACTGAAGCTTTCTTT.

The V gene is TRBV5-4, the J gene TRBJ1-2; TRBD1 might be the D (6 bases). The germline gives CDR1 SGHNT, CDR2 YYREEE (reference sequence). Deletions cut 0 bases from V and 2 bases from J, with 11 bases between. There are 15 residues in the CDR3. The CDR3 DNA reads as TGTGCCAGCAGCTTGGGGGGCAGGGGAAACTATGGCTACACCTTC. Amino acids: CASSLGGRGNYGYTF.

This chain links TRBV28 with TRBJ1-2, with 12 bases lining up with TRBD1. The CDR3 is 17 amino acids. The J segment lost 8 bases and the V segment lost 5 bases, leaving 15 bases of the junction unmatched. Per the germline V gene, CDR1 is MDHEN and CDR2 is SYDVKM. The CDR3 bases are TGTGCCAGCAGTGGATCGGGACAGGGGGCGATTTTAGGAGGCTACACCTTC. It translates to CASSGSGQGAILGGYTF.

J is TRBJ1-1 and V is TRBV12-3 or TRBV12-4; the D is unclear. The CDR3 runs to 13 residues. Trimming left V 6 bases short and J 3 bases short, with 11 bases between. This CDR3 is CASSRLRDTEAFF. CDR3 DNA sequence: TGTGCCAGCAGCCGACTGAGGGACACTGAAGCTTTCTTT.

The CDR3 region is CASRNDRSYGELFF. The CDR3 DNA reads as TGTGCCAGCAGGAACGACAGGTCCTACGGGGAGCTGTTTTTT. The V gene is TRBV2, the J gene TRBJ2-2; possibly TRBD1 for D (6 bases). V was clipped by 6 bases and J by 7 bases, with 15 bases between them. Germline CDR1 SNHLY, CDR2 FYNNEI. The length of the CDR3 is 14 residues.

The rearrangement links TRBV5-1 to TRBJ2-5, with D hard to call. Trimming stripped 2 bases from V and 4 bases from J, with 3 bases between. This CDR3 has 11 amino acids. CDR1 and CDR2 (germline): SGHRS, YFSETQ. CDR3: CASSFSETQYF. CDR3 DNA: TGCGCCAGCAGCTTCTCAGAGACCCAGTACTTC.

The chain is built from TRBV14 and TRBJ1-6, with 9 bases fitting TRBD1. Germline CDR1 is SGHDN and CDR2 is FVKESK. Trimming removed 5 bases from V and 9 bases from J; junction bases left unmatched: 5. The CDR3 contains 14 residues. DNA for the CDR3: TGTGCCAGCAGCGTGACAGGGGGGATTTCACCCCTCCACTTT. Translation: CASSVTGGISPLHF.